A single sample gave rise to the 8 T cell receptor beta chains below, sequenced in a study of OX40 agonist ivuxolimab in advanced cancers. Sequencing used immunoSEQ multiplex PCR; TCRdb keeps in-frame clones, though not all of them. In the table there are more than 50,000 clones, roughly 86% of which are singletons. The sample here was CD4+ or CD8+ T cells sorted from blood, taken in a trial of the OX40 agonist ivuxolimab. The receptors come from an adult with an advanced solid tumor such as melanoma, head and neck, liver or kidney cancer.

The chain recombines TRBV6-1 with TRBJ2-7; 9 bases match TRBD2. The germline V gene encodes CDR1 MNHNS and CDR2 SASEGT. This CDR3 is 17 amino acids long. Losses at the gene ends were 2 bases for V and 4 bases for J; bases not matched to a gene: 12. CDR3 amino acids: CASSELGAGGRVYEQYF. The CDR3 nucleotides are TGTGCCAGCAGTGAATTAGGGGCGGGGGGGCGTGTATACGAGCAGTACTTC.

The CDR3 sequence: CASTPTSSVRQYF. The CDR3 nucleotides are TGTGCCAGCACCCCGACTAGTTCAGTACGGCAGTACTTC. The rearrangement joins TRBV6-6 to TRBJ2-7, with D possibly being TRBD2 (6 bases). Germline values: CDR1 MNHNY, CDR2 SVGAGI (reference sequence). V shed 7 bases and J shed 9 bases, with 19 bases lying between them. This CDR3 has 13 residues.

The V call is TRBV5-1, the J call TRBJ1-5; D is ambiguous. The CDR3 contains 14 residues. Between the trimmed V and J ends, which lost 0 bases and 2 bases, there was a span of 6 bases. CDR1 and CDR2 (germline): SGHRS, YFSETQ. The DNA of the CDR3 is TGCGCCAGCAGCTTGGGCGGCCGCAATCAGCCCCAGCATTTT. As protein: CASSLGGRNQPQHF.

This clone came up once. This rearrangement joins TRBV15 to TRBJ1-1, with a possible D match to TRBD1 (5 bases). The V and J ends lost 1 base and 5 bases respectively, with 14 bases between them. The CDR3 is 15 amino acids. Per the germline V gene, CDR1 is LNHNV and CDR2 is YYDKDF (reference sequence). DNA of the CDR3: TGTGCCACCAGCAGAGCCCCTGGGGGGGGGACTGAAGCTTTCTTT. Translated: CATSRAPGGGTEAFF. Full variable domain (outside the CDR3, taken from reference TRBV15 and TRBJ1-1): DAMVIQNPRYQVTQFGKPVTLSCSQTLNHNVMYWYQQKSSQAPKLLFHYYDKDFNNEADTPDNFQSRRPNTSFCFLDIRSPGLGDTAMYLCATSRAPGGGTEAFFGQGTRLTVV.

This clone was observed a handful of times. This rearrangement joins TRBV4-1 to TRBJ1-5; no clear D gene. In germline, CDR1 is MGHRA, CDR2 YSYEKL. Trimming shortened V by 4 bases and J by 0 bases, and 13 bases separated the two germline ends. The CDR3 length is 16 residues. The CDR3 loop reads CASSPRTLDSNQPQHF. The CDR3 bases are TGCGCCAGCAGCCCCAGGACCCTCGATAGCAATCAGCCCCAGCATTTT.

The chain recombines TRBV7-2 with TRBJ1-6; 8 bases align to TRBD1. The CDR3 runs 15 residues. Trimming cost V 1 base and J 6 bases; bases outside gene matches: 2. Per germline, CDR1 SGHTA and CDR2 FQGNSA. The DNA for the CDR3 is TGTGCCAGCAGCTTAGTAGGACAGGGTAATTCACCCCTCCACTTT. It codes for CASSLVGQGNSPLHF.

This rearrangement joins TRBV18 to TRBJ2-1; TRBD2 agrees at 9 bases. Per the germline V gene, CDR1 is KGHSH and CDR2 is LQKENI. The junction had 10 bases not matched to a gene; V was cut back by 3 bases and J by 4 bases. This CDR3 spans 17 amino acids. The CDR3 is CASSPPEGAGGYNEQFF. CDR3 bases: TGTGCCAGCTCACCGCCCGAGGGGGCGGGGGGGTACAATGAGCAGTTCTTC.

The table lists this clone with a few counts. This rearrangement joins TRBV5-4 to TRBJ2-3; D ambiguous. Looked up from germline, CDR1 is SGHNT and CDR2 is YYREEE (reference sequence). Between the trimmed V and J ends, which lost 0 bases and 2 bases, there was a span of 10 bases. The CDR3 totals 15 residues. CDR3 DNA sequence: TGTGCCAGCAGCTTGGGTAGTCCCCTCACAGATACGCAGTATTTT. Protein: CASSLGSPLTDTQYF.